The rows below give T cell receptor beta chains drawn from one sample of a study of blood T cell repertoires in COVID-19. Data came from immunoSEQ multiplex PCR; TCRdb stores just in-frame clones and leaves some out. Of approximately 34,000 clones in the sample, approximately 81% are singletons; the top ten hold just over 3%. The sequenced sample consisted of peripheral blood. These receptors were taken from an older man with COVID-19, enrolled during active disease. CDR3s include the opening cysteine and the closing phenylalanine or tryptophan. A D gene is named only where the DNA matches it firmly. Clone size is given for some rows only: seen once, a few or many times, or a class if the clone is expanded.

j_call: TRBJ2-7; d_call: TRBD1; clone_size: .; v_call: TRBV5-4; cdr3_aa: CASSLSAGTGGVEQYF; cdr3_nt: TGTGCCAGCAGCTTGAGCGCCGGGACAGGGGGGGTCGAGCAGTACTTC
j_call: TRBJ1-1; d_call: .; clone_size: .; v_call: TRBV5-5; cdr3_aa: CASSIEVRRATEAFF; cdr3_nt: TGTGCCAGCAGCATTGAGGTTCGGAGGGCCACTGAAGCTTTCTTT
j_call: TRBJ2-2; d_call: .; clone_size: .; v_call: TRBV28; cdr3_aa: CASSSLAPMNTGELFF; cdr3_nt: TGTGCCAGCAGTTCCCTAGCGCCCATGAACACCGGGGAGCTGTTTTTT
j_call: TRBJ2-7; d_call: TRBD2; clone_size: .; v_call: TRBV5-4; cdr3_aa: CASSLVEHSSGVSYEQYF; cdr3_nt: TGTGCCAGCAGCTTGGTCGAACATTCTAGCGGGGTATCCTACGAGCAGTACTTC
j_call: TRBJ2-3; d_call: TRBD2; clone_size: .; v_call: TRBV5-1; cdr3_aa: CASSAVGPTAGGEDTQYF; cdr3_nt: TGCGCCAGCAGCGCTGTGGGGCCAACAGCGGGAGGGGAAGATACGCAGTATTTT
j_call: TRBJ2-7; d_call: TRBD1; clone_size: .; v_call: TRBV6-1; cdr3_aa: CASSEQGAVEQYF; cdr3_nt: TGTGCCAGCAGTGAACAGGGGGCGGTCGAGCAGTACTTC
j_call: TRBJ2-3; d_call: .; clone_size: .; v_call: TRBV15; cdr3_aa: CATSTRSAVTDTQYF; cdr3_nt: TGTGCCACCAGCACGAGGTCAGCTGTTACAGATACGCAGTATTTT
j_call: TRBJ1-1; d_call: .; clone_size: .; v_call: TRBV6-6; cdr3_aa: CASSEGGAYLAAFF; cdr3_nt: TGTGCCAGCAGTGAGGGAGGGGCATACTTAGCAGCTTTCTTT
j_call: TRBJ1-1; d_call: .; clone_size: few; v_call: TRBV24-1; cdr3_aa: CATSTRMNTEAFF; cdr3_nt: TGTGCCACCAGTACCAGAATGAACACTGAAGCTTTCTTT
j_call: TRBJ1-1; d_call: .; clone_size: .; v_call: TRBV7-3; cdr3_aa: CASSPRGGANTEAFF; cdr3_nt: TGTGCCAGCAGCCCCCGCGGAGGGGCGAACACTGAAGCTTTCTTT
j_call: TRBJ2-1; d_call: TRBD2; clone_size: .; v_call: TRBV7-2; cdr3_aa: CASSLRTSGWNEQFF; cdr3_nt: TGTGCCAGCAGCTTAAGGACTAGCGGGTGGAATGAGCAGTTCTTC
j_call: TRBJ1-6; d_call: .; clone_size: .; v_call: TRBV30; cdr3_aa: CAWSAPGQSHNSPLHF; cdr3_nt: TGTGCCTGGAGCGCCCCCGGACAGTCCCATAATTCACCCCTCCACTTT
j_call: TRBJ1-4; d_call: TRBD1; clone_size: .; v_call: TRBV4-3; cdr3_aa: CASSQARGTGSEKLFF; cdr3_nt: TGCGCCAGCAGCCAAGCTAGGGGGACAGGGAGTGAAAAACTGTTTTTT
j_call: TRBJ2-3; d_call: .; clone_size: .; v_call: TRBV29-1; cdr3_aa: CSVDKRNRAVDTQYF; cdr3_nt: TGCAGCGTTGATAAGCGGAACAGGGCGGTAGATACGCAGTATTTT
j_call: TRBJ1-1; d_call: TRBD1; clone_size: .; v_call: TRBV7-2; cdr3_aa: CASSRDRGRNTEAFF; cdr3_nt: TGTGCCAGCAGCAGAGACAGGGGGCGAAACACTGAAGCTTTCTTT
j_call: TRBJ2-3; d_call: .; clone_size: .; v_call: TRBV9; cdr3_aa: CASSPDGSGRDTDTQYF; cdr3_nt: TGTGCCAGCAGCCCTGATGGTAGCGGTAGGGACACAGATACGCAGTATTTT
j_call: TRBJ1-3; d_call: .; clone_size: once; v_call: TRBV6-6; cdr3_aa: CASSPISGNTIYF; cdr3_nt: TGTGCCAGTTCCCCCATCTCTGGAAACACCATATATTTT
j_call: TRBJ1-1; d_call: .; clone_size: .; v_call: TRBV20-1; cdr3_aa: CSASAGTEAFF; cdr3_nt: TGCAGTGCTAGCGCGGGCACTGAAGCTTTCTTT
j_call: TRBJ2-7; d_call: TRBD2; clone_size: .; v_call: TRBV7-2; cdr3_aa: CASSLVNVGTSSYEQYF; cdr3_nt: TGTGCCAGCAGCTTAGTAAACGTGGGGACTAGCTCCTACGAGCAGTACTTC
j_call: TRBJ2-7; d_call: TRBD1; clone_size: .; v_call: TRBV7-2; cdr3_aa: CASSLETGGVVVQYF; cdr3_nt: TGTGCCAGCAGCTTAGAGACAGGGGGCGTCGTTGTGCAGTACTTC
j_call: TRBJ2-2; d_call: TRBD1; clone_size: .; v_call: TRBV18; cdr3_aa: CASSPPGQGARGELFF; cdr3_nt: TGTGCCAGCTCACCACCGGGACAGGGGGCGCGAGGGGAGCTGTTTTTT
j_call: TRBJ2-5; d_call: TRBD1; clone_size: .; v_call: TRBV27; cdr3_aa: CASSLHRGLQETQYF; cdr3_nt: TGTGCCAGCAGCTTACACAGGGGGCTCCAAGAGACCCAGTACTTC
j_call: TRBJ1-3; d_call: .; clone_size: .; v_call: TRBV19; cdr3_aa: CASSINPGAGNTIYF; cdr3_nt: TGTGCCAGTAGTATAAACCCGGGTGCTGGAAACACCATATATTTT
j_call: TRBJ2-6; d_call: .; clone_size: .; v_call: TRBV28; cdr3_aa: CASSLSPTGSGANVLTF; cdr3_nt: TGTGCCAGCAGTTTATCCCCGACAGGCTCTGGGGCCAACGTCCTGACTTTC
j_call: TRBJ1-2; d_call: .; clone_size: few; v_call: TRBV24-1; cdr3_aa: CATSWSGGYTF; cdr3_nt: TGTGCCACCAGTTGGAGCGGTGGCTACACCTTC
j_call: TRBJ1-1; d_call: TRBD1; clone_size: few; v_call: TRBV2; cdr3_aa: CASRGQGIIGAFF; cdr3_nt: TGTGCCAGCAGGGGACAGGGGATTATTGGAGCTTTCTTT
j_call: TRBJ1-1; d_call: .; clone_size: .; v_call: TRBV7-6; cdr3_aa: CASSSEGTRAFF; cdr3_nt: TGTGCCAGCAGCTCCGAGGGGACTAGGGCTTTCTTT
j_call: TRBJ1-1; d_call: .; clone_size: .; v_call: TRBV15; cdr3_aa: CATSRGPGAFF; cdr3_nt: TGTGCCACCAGCAGGGGGCCCGGGGCTTTCTTT
j_call: TRBJ1-1; d_call: .; clone_size: .; v_call: TRBV25-1; cdr3_aa: CASSLRGWNTEAFF; cdr3_nt: TGTGCCAGCAGCTTAAGGGGCTGGAACACTGAAGCTTTCTTT
j_call: TRBJ2-1; d_call: TRBD2; clone_size: .; v_call: TRBV6-4; cdr3_aa: CASSDSNPAGVDEQFF; cdr3_nt: TGTGCCAGCAGTGACTCGAATCCAGCGGGAGTGGATGAGCAGTTCTTC
j_call: TRBJ1-5; d_call: TRBD1; clone_size: .; v_call: TRBV27; cdr3_aa: CASSGTGGLQPQHF; cdr3_nt: TGTGCCAGCAGTGGGACAGGGGGCCTTCAGCCCCAGCATTTT
j_call: TRBJ2-2; d_call: TRBD2; clone_size: .; v_call: TRBV3-1/TRBV3-2; cdr3_aa: CASSHTGLAGGVTGELFF; cdr3_nt: TGTGCCAGCAGCCATACGGGACTAGCGGGAGGGGTCACCGGGGAGCTGTTTTTT
j_call: TRBJ2-3; d_call: TRBD1; clone_size: .; v_call: TRBV29-1; cdr3_aa: CSAQNGQGRSTDTQYF; cdr3_nt: TGCAGCGCACAAAACGGACAGGGGCGGAGCACAGATACGCAGTATTTT
j_call: TRBJ1-1; d_call: .; clone_size: few; v_call: TRBV6-5; cdr3_aa: CASTTARQGTEAFF; cdr3_nt: TGTGCCAGCACTACCGCGCGGCAGGGGACTGAAGCTTTCTTT
j_call: TRBJ1-5; d_call: TRBD1; clone_size: once; v_call: TRBV7-2; cdr3_aa: CASNLVQGASQPQHF; cdr3_nt: TGTGCCAGCAACTTAGTCCAGGGGGCAAGTCAGCCCCAGCATTTT